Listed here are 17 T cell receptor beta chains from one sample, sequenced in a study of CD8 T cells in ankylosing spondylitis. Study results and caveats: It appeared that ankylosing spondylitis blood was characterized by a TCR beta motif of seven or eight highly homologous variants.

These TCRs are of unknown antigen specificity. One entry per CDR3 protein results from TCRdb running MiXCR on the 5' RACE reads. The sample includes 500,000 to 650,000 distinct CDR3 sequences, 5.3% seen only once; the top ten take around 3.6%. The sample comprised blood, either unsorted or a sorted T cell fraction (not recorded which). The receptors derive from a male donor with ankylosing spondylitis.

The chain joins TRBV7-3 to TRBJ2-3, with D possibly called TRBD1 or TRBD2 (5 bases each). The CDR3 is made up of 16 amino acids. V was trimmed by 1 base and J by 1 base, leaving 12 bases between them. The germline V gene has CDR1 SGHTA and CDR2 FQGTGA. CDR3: CASSLIGALGTDTQYF. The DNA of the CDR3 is TGTGCCAGCAGCTTAATCGGGGCCCTAGGCACAGATACGCAGTATTTT. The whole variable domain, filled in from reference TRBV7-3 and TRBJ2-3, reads GAGVSQTPSNKVTEKGKYVELRCDPISGHTALYWYRQSLGQGPEFLIYFQGTGAADDSGLPNDRFFAVRPEGSVSTLKIQRTERGDSAVYLCASSLIGALGTDTQYFGPGTRLTVL.

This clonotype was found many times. This CDR3 is CASSLSGTSGNNEQFF. The CDR3 region has the DNA TGTGCCAGCAGCTTGTCTGGGACTAGCGGGAACAATGAGCAGTTCTTC. The chain employs TRBV5-4 and TRBJ2-1; 13 nucleotides line up with TRBD2. This CDR3 comprises 16 residues. The V and J ends lost 1 base and 5 bases, in that order; junction bases with no gene match: 3. Germline V gene lookup returns CDR1 SGHNT and CDR2 YYREEE (reference sequence).

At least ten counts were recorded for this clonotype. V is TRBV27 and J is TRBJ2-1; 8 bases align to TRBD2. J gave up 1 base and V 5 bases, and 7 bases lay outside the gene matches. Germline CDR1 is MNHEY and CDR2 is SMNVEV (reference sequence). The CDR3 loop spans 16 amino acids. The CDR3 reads CASSVLAGSSYNEQFF. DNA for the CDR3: TGTGCCAGCAGTGTTTTAGCGGGATCGTCCTACAATGAGCAGTTCTTC.

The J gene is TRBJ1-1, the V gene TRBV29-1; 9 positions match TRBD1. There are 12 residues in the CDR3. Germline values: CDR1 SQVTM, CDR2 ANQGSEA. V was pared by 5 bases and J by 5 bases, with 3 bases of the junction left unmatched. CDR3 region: CSVSDRGTEAFF. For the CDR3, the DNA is TGCAGCGTTTCGGACAGGGGTACTGAAGCTTTCTTT.

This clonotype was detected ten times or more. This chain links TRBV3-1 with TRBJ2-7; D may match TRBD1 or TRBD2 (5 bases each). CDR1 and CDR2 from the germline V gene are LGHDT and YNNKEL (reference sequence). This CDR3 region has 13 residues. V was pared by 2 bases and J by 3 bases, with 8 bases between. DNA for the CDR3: TGTGCCAGCAGCCAACGAGGGGTCTACGAGCAGTACTTC. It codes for CASSQRGVYEQYF.

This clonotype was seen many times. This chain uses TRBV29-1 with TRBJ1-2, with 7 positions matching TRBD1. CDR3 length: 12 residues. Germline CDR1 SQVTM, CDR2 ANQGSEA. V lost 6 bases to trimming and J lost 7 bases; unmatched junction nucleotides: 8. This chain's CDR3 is CSVTTGSSGYTF. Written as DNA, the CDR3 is TGCAGCGTGACGACAGGGTCCTCTGGCTACACCTTC.

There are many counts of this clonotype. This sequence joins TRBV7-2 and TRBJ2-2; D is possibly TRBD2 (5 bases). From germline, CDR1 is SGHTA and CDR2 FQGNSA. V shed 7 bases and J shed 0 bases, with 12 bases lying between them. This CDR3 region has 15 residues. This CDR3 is CASTGGQSNTGELFF. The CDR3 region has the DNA TGTGCCAGCACCGGCGGGCAGTCGAACACCGGGGAGCTGTTTTTT.

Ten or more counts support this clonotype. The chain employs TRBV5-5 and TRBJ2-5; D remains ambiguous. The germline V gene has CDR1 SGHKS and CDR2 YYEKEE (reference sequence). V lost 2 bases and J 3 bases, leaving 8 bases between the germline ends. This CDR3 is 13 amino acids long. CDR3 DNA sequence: TGTGCCAGCAGCTTCCAGGCCGAAGAGACCCAGTACTTC. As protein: CASSFQAEETQYF.

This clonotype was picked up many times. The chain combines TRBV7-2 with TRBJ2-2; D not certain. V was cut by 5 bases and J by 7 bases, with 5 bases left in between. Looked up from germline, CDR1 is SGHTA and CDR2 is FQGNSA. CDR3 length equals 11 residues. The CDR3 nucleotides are TGTGCCAGCAGCCGATTCGGGGAGCTGTTTTTT. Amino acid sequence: CASSRFGELFF.

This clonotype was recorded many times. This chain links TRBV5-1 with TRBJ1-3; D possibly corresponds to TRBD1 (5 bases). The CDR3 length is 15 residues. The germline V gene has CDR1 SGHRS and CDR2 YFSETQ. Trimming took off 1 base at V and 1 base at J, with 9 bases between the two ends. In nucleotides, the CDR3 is TGCGCCAGCAGCTTGAATGCAGGGTCTGGAAACACCATATATTTT. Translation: CASSLNAGSGNTIYF.

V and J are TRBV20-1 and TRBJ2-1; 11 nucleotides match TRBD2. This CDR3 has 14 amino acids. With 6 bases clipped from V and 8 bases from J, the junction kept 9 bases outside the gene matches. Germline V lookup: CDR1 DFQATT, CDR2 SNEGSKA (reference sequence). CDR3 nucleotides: TGCAGTGCCGAGATAGCGGGAGGGCCTTATGAGCAGTTCTTC. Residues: CSAEIAGGPYEQFF.

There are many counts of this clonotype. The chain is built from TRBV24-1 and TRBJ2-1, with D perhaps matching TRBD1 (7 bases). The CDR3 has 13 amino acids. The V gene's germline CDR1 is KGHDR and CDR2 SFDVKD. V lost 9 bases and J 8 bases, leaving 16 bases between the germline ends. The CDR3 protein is CATRGGRGDEQFF. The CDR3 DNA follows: TGTGCCACCCGCGGAGGCAGGGGGGATGAGCAGTTCTTC.

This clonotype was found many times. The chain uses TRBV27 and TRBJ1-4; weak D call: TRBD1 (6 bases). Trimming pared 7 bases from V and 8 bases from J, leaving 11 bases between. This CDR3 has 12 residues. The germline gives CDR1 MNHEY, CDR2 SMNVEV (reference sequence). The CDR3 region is CASKQGGEKLFF. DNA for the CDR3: TGTGCCAGCAAACAGGGCGGCGAAAAACTGTTTTTT.

Here the CDR3 reads CSAVRMVAEQYF. Written as DNA, the CDR3 is TGCAGTGCGGTTAGGATGGTTGCCGAGCAGTACTTC. The chain couples TRBV20-1 to TRBJ2-7; D is undetermined. V was shortened by 6 bases and J by 6 bases, with 15 bases between the two germline ends. The CDR3 totals 12 residues. Germline V lookup: CDR1 DFQATT, CDR2 SNEGSKA (reference sequence).

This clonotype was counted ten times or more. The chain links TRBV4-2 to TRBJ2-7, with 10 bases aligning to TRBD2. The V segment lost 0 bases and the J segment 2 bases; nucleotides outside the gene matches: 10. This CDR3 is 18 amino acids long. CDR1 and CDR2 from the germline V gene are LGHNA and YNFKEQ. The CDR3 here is CASSQEGGTGTSAYEQYF. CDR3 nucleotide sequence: TGTGCCAGCAGCCAAGAAGGGGGGACCGGGACTAGCGCCTACGAGCAGTACTTC.

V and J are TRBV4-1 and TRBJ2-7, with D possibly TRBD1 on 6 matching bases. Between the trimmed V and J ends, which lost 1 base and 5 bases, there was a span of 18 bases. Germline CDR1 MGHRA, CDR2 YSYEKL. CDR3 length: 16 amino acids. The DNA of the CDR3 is TGCGCCAGCAGCCAAGGAAGCGGCAGGGGTCGCCACGAGCAGTACTTC. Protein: CASSQGSGRGRHEQYF.

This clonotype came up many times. The chain's CDR3 is CASSWTGTYGYTF. The CDR3 region has the DNA TGCGCCAGCAGCTGGACAGGTACCTATGGCTACACCTTC. This chain joins TRBV5-1 and TRBJ1-2, with 7 nucleotides matching TRBD1. This CDR3 spans 13 amino acids. The ends lost 3 bases at V and 4 bases at J; junction bases unmatched: 3. The germline CDR1 and CDR2 sequences are SGHRS and YFSETQ.